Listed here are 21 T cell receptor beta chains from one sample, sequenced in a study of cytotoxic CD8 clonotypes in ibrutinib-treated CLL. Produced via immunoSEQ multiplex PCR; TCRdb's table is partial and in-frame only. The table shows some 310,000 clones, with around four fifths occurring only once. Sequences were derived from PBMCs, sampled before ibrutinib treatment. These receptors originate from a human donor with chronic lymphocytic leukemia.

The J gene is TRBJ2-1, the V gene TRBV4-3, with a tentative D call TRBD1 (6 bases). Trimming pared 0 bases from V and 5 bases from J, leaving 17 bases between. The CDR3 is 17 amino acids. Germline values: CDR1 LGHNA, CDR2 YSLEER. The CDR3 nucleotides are TGCGCCAGCAGCCAAGATTTCAGTTACAGGGAAAACAATGAGCAGTTCTTC. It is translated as CASSQDFSYRENNEQFF.

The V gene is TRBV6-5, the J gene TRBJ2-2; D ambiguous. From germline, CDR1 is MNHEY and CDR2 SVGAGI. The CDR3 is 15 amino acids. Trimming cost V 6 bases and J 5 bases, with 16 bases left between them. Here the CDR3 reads CASRKGHVETGELFF. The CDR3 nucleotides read TGTGCCAGCAGAAAGGGCCACGTGGAGACCGGGGAGCTGTTTTTT.

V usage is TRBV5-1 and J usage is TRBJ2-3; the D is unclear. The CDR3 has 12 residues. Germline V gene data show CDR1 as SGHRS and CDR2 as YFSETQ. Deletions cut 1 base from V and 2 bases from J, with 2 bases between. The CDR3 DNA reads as TGCGCCAGCAGCTTGAACACAGATACGCAGTATTTT. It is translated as CASSLNTDTQYF.

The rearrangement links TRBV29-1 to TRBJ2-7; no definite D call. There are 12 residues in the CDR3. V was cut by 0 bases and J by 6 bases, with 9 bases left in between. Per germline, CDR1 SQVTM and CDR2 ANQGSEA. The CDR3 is CSVEDGNGEQYF. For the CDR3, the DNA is TGCAGCGTTGAAGATGGGAATGGCGAGCAGTACTTC.

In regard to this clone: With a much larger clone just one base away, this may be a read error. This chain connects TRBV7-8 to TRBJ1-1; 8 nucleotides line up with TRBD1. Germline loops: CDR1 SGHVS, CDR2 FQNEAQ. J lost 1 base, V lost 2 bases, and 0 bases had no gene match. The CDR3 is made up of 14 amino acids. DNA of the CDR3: TGTGCCAGCAGCTTACAGGGGGCGAACACTGAAGCTTTCTTT. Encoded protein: CASSLQGANTEAFF.

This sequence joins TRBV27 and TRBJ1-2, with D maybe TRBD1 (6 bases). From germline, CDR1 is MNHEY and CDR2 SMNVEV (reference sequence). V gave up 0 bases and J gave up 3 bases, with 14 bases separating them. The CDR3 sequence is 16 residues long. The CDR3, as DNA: TGTGCCAGCAGTTTATCGCCGGGACATTGGGACTATGGCTACACCTTC. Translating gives CASSLSPGHWDYGYTF.

The DNA for the CDR3 is TGTGCCAGCAGCGTAGTGCCCTCAGCGGGAGGCACCTACAATGAGCAGTTCTTC. It encodes CASSVVPSAGGTYNEQFF. V and J are TRBV9 and TRBJ2-1, with 9 bases fitting TRBD2. J lost 2 bases, V lost 0 bases, and 9 bases had no gene match. The CDR3 covers 18 residues. Germline-derived CDR1 and CDR2 are SGDLS and YYNGEE. The entire variable domain, with the rest obtained from reference TRBV9 and TRBJ2-1, is as follows: DSGVTQTPKHLITATGQRVTLRCSPRSGDLSVYWYQQSLDQGLQFLIQYYNGEERAKGNILERFSAQQFPDLHSELNLSSLELGDSALYFCASSVVPSAGGTYNEQFFGPGTRLTVL.

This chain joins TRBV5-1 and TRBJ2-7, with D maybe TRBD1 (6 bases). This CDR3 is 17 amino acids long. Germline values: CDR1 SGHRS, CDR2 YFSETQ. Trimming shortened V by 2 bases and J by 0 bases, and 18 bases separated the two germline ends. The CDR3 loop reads CASSFTVRGSPSYEQYF. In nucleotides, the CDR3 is TGCGCCAGCAGCTTCACGGTCAGGGGATCCCCCTCCTACGAGCAGTACTTC.

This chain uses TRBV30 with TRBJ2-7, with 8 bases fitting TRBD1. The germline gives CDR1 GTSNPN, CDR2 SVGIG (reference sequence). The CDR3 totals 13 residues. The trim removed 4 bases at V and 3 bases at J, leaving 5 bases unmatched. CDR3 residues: CAWTADRGYEQYF. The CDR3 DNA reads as TGTGCCTGGACAGCCGACAGGGGCTACGAGCAGTACTTC.

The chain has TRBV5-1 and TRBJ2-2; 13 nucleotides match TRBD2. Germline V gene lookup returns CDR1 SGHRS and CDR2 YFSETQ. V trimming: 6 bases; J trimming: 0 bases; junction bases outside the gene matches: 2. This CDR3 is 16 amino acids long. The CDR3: CASKGTSGANTGELFF. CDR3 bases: TGCGCCAGCAAGGGGACTAGCGGGGCGAACACCGGGGAGCTGTTTTTT.

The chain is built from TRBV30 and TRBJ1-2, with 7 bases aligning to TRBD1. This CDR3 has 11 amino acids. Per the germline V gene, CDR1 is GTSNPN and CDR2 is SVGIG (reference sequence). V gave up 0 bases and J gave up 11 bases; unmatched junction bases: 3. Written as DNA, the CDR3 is TGTGCCTGGAGTGTTTTCAGGGGGTACACCTTC. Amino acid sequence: CAWSVFRGYTF. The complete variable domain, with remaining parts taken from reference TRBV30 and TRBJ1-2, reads SQTIHQWPATLVQPVGSPLSLECTVEGTSNPNLYWYRQAAGRGLQLLFYSVGIGQISSEVPQNLSASRPQDRQFILSSKKLLLSDSGFYLCAWSVFRGYTFGSGTRLTVV.

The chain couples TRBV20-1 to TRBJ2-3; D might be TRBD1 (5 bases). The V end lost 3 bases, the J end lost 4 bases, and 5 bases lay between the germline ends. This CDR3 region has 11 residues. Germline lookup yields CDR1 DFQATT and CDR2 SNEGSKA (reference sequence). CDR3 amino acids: CSARTADTQYF. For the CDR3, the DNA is TGCAGTGCTAGGACAGCAGATACGCAGTATTTT.

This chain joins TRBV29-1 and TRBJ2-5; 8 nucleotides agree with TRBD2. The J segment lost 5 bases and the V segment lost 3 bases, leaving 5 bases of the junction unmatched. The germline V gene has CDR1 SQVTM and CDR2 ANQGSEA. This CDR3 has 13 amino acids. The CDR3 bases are TGCAGCGTTGACCTAGCGGGCGGGGAGACCCAGTACTTC. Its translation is CSVDLAGGETQYF.

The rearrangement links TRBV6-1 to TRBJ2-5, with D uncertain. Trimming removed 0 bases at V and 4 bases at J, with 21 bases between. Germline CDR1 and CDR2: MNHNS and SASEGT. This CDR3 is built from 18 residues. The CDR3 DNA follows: TGTGCCAGCAGTGAAGCTTTGACGTTCGCCGCAGTGGGAGAGACCCAGTACTTC. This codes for CASSEALTFAAVGETQYF.

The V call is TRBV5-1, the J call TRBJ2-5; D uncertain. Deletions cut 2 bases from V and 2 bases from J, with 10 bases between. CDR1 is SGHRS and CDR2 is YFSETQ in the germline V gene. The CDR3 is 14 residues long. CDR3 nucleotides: TGCGCCAGCAGCTTTGCACAGATTCAAGAGACCCAGTACTTC. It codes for CASSFAQIQETQYF.

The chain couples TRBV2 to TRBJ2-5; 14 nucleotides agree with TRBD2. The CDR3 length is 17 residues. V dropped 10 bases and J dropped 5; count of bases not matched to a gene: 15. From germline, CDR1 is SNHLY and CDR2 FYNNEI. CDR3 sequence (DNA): TGTGCCATACAAATTCGACTAGCGGGAGGGCCTGGCGAGACCCAGTACTTC. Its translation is CAIQIRLAGGPGETQYF.

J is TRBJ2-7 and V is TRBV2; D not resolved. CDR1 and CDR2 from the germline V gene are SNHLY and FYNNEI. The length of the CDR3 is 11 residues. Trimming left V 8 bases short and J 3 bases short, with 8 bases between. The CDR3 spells CASGADYEQYF. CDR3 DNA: TGTGCCAGCGGAGCTGACTACGAGCAGTACTTC.

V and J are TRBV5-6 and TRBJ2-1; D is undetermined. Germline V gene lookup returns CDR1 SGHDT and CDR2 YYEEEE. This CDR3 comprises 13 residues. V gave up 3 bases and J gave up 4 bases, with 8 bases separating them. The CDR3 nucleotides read TGTGCCAGCAGCTCTGTTGGTTACAATGAGCAGTTCTTC. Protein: CASSSVGYNEQFF.

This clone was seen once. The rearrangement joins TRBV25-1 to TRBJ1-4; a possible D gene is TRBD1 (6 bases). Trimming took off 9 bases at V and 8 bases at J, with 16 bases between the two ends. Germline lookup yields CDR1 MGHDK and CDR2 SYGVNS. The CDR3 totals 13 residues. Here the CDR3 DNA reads TGTGCCAGTAGTTCTGGGGGCGAAGAAAAACTGTTTTTT. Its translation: CASSSGGEEKLFF.

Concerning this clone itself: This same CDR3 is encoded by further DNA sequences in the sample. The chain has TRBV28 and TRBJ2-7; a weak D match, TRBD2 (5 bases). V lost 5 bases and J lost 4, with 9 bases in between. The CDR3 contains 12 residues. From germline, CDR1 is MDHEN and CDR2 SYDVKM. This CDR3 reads CASSLPGYEQYF. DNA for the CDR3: TGTGCCAGCAGTCTCCCGGGGTACGAGCAGTACTTC.

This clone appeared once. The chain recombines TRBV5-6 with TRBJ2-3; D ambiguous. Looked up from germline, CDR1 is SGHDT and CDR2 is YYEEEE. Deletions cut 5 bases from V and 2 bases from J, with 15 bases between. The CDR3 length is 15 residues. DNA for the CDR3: TGTGCCAGCAGTATAAAAACTGGGCCCACAGATACGCAGTATTTT. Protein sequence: CASSIKTGPTDTQYF.